The 24 T cell receptor beta chains listed next were all sequenced from one sample in a study of blood T cell repertoires in COVID-19. TCRdb's table, derived via immunoSEQ multiplex PCR, lists solely in-frame clones and lacks some. The sample carries some 260,000 clones, 88% recorded once. The sequenced sample consisted of peripheral blood. Source of these receptors: a woman in her twenties or thirties with acute or convalescent COVID-19.

The chain links TRBV27 to TRBJ2-1; 11 bases fit TRBD2. Trimming took 4 bases from V and 6 from J; bases not matched to a gene: 5. The germline gives CDR1 MNHEY, CDR2 SMNVEV (reference sequence). This CDR3 contains 15 residues. The CDR3 DNA reads as TGTGCCAGCAGTTATCGTAGCGGGAGGGCCAATGAGCAGTTCTTC. The encoded protein is CASSYRSGRANEQFF.

The chain links TRBV3-1 (or the pseudogene TRBV3-2) to TRBJ2-1, with 7 bases lining up with TRBD1. V was clipped by 0 bases and J by 9 bases; unmatched bases: 5. The CDR3 runs 14 residues. Looked up from germline, CDR1 is LGHDT and CDR2 is YNNKEL (reference sequence). The CDR3 sequence is CASSQDEGAGEQFF. The CDR3 DNA sequence: TGTGCCAGCAGCCAAGACGAGGGGGCTGGTGAGCAGTTCTTC.

This chain connects TRBV2 to TRBJ2-2; 7 positions match TRBD2. Germline lookup yields CDR1 SNHLY and CDR2 FYNNEI. The ends lost 6 bases at V and 5 bases at J; junction bases unmatched: 3. The CDR3 runs to 13 residues. Here the CDR3 reads CASRISGTGELFF. The DNA for the CDR3 is TGTGCCAGCAGAATTAGCGGGACCGGGGAGCTGTTTTTT.

The V and J genes are TRBV3-1 (or the pseudogene TRBV3-2) and TRBJ2-2, with D uncertain. Germline V CDR1 and CDR2: LGHDT, YNNKEL (reference sequence). Deletions cut 1 base from V and 2 bases from J, with 11 bases between. CDR3 size: 16 residues. The CDR3 protein is CASSQGRLRNTGELFF. The CDR3 region has the DNA TGTGCCAGCAGCCAAGGTCGCCTGAGAAACACCGGGGAGCTGTTTTTT.

The gene calls are TRBV6-5 and TRBJ1-2, with 12 bases that match TRBD1. Germline V gene data show CDR1 as MNHEY and CDR2 as SVGAGI. The CDR3 runs 16 residues. V trimming: 4 bases; J trimming: 7 bases; junction bases outside the gene matches: 10. This chain's CDR3 is CASSSTGTGGGSGYTF. The DNA for the CDR3 is TGTGCCAGCAGTTCTACCGGGACAGGGGGCGGGAGTGGCTACACCTTC.

This clone turned up a few times. The chain combines TRBV6-1 with TRBJ2-7; 14 nucleotides line up with TRBD2. With 3 bases clipped from V and 4 bases from J, the junction kept 8 bases outside the gene matches. Looked up from germline, CDR1 is MNHNS and CDR2 is SASEGT. The CDR3 spans 17 residues. CDR3 sequence (DNA): TGTGCCAGCAGTGATTACGGGACTAGCGGGAGTCGGTACGAGCAGTACTTC. Translated: CASSDYGTSGSRYEQYF.

The chain uses TRBV30 and TRBJ2-5; no firm D call. CDR3 size: 12 residues. Looked up from germline, CDR1 is GTSNPN and CDR2 is SVGIG (reference sequence). V lost 3 bases and J lost 5, with 10 bases in between. CDR3 nucleotide sequence: TGTGCCTGGAGGGGCTACACGGAGACCCAGTACTTC. Its protein is CAWRGYTETQYF.

The V call is TRBV11-3, the J call TRBJ2-1; possibly TRBD2 for D (6 bases). Germline V lookup: CDR1 SGHNT, CDR2 YENEEA. The V end was cut by 3 bases, the J end by 8 bases, with 17 bases between. CDR3 size: 15 residues. CDR3 amino acids: CASSFGGRNRDEQFF. As DNA, the CDR3 is TGTGCCAGCAGCTTTGGGGGGAGAAATAGGGATGAGCAGTTCTTC.

The V gene is TRBV30, the J gene TRBJ1-2; a weak D match, TRBD1 (6 bases). CDR1 is GTSNPN, CDR2 SVGIG, per germline (reference sequence). The CDR3 extends over 15 amino acids. Deletions cut 3 bases from V and 1 base from J, with 15 bases between. The CDR3 region has the DNA TGTGCCTGGAGAAGGAACAGGGCAAATAACTATGGCTACACCTTC. This gives the protein CAWRRNRANNYGYTF.

The V and J genes are TRBV3-1 (or the pseudogene TRBV3-2) and TRBJ2-2; tentatively, D is TRBD2 (5 bases). The CDR3 has 15 amino acids. V was clipped by 1 base and J by 6 bases, with 12 bases between them. Germline V gene lookup returns CDR1 LGHDT and CDR2 YNNKEL (reference sequence). The CDR3 region has the DNA TGTGCCAGCAGCCAAGTCTCTACTAGTCCCGGGGAGCTGTTTTTT. It encodes CASSQVSTSPGELFF.

This chain joins TRBV5-8 and TRBJ1-5, with D perhaps matching TRBD1 (6 bases). The CDR3 loop spans 14 amino acids. V was cut by 0 bases and J by 2 bases, with 6 bases left in between. Germline values: CDR1 SGHTS, CDR2 YDEGEE. The CDR3 is CASSLDRGNQPQHF. CDR3 bases: TGTGCCAGCAGCTTGGACAGGGGCAATCAGCCCCAGCATTTT. Looking up the rest from reference TRBV5-8 and TRBJ1-5 gives the full variable domain: EAGVTQSPTHLIKTRGQQATLRCSPISGHTSVYWYQQALGLGLQFLLWYDEGEERNRGNFPPRFSGRQFPNYSSELNVNALELEDSALYLCASSLDRGNQPQHFGDGTRLSIL.

The chain combines TRBV2 with TRBJ1-4; D is possibly TRBD1 (6 bases). In germline, CDR1 is SNHLY, CDR2 FYNNEI. The V and J ends lost 3 bases and 7 bases respectively, with 9 bases between them. This CDR3 comprises 13 residues. The CDR3 is CASSDGQTEKLFF. In DNA form, the CDR3 reads TGTGCCAGCAGTGACGGACAGACTGAAAAACTGTTTTTT. Together with reference TRBV2 and TRBJ1-4, the CDR3 gives the full variable domain: EPEVTQTPSHQVTQMGQEVILRCVPISNHLYFYWYRQILGQKVEFLVSFYNNEISEKSEIFDDQFSVERPDGSNFTLKIRSTKLEDSAMYFCASSDGQTEKLFFGSGTQLSVL.

The chain has TRBV7-6 and TRBJ2-1; TRBD2 is a possible D gene (5 bases). The CDR3 is 17 residues long. Trimming shortened V by 2 bases and J by 0 bases, and 14 bases separated the two germline ends. Per germline, CDR1 SGHVS and CDR2 FNYEAQ. For the CDR3, the DNA is TGTGCCAGCAGCTTAATGGGCGGGCAGAGCTCCTACAATGAGCAGTTCTTC. Amino acid sequence: CASSLMGGQSSYNEQFF.

The chain recombines TRBV7-3 with TRBJ2-7, with 7 bases matching TRBD2. CDR3 length: 14 amino acids. V gave up 5 bases and J gave up 2 bases; unmatched junction bases: 6. The germline V gene has CDR1 SGHTA and CDR2 FQGTGA. Here the CDR3 reads CASSPFGGTYEQYF. CDR3 DNA sequence: TGTGCCAGCAGCCCCTTCGGGGGGACCTACGAGCAGTACTTC.

This clone showed up just once. The chain is built from TRBV6-5 and TRBJ1-2, with D unresolved. The CDR3 totals 12 residues. The germline gives CDR1 MNHEY, CDR2 SVGAGI. Trimming shortened V by 8 bases and J by 4 bases, and 11 bases separated the two germline ends. CDR3 coding DNA: TGTGCCAGCGGTAATCCTAGCTATGGCTACACCTTC. This encodes CASGNPSYGYTF.

The CDR3 loop is CAWSAGAGANVLTF. In nucleotides, the CDR3 is TGTGCCTGGAGCGCAGGTGCTGGGGCCAACGTCCTGACTTTC. The rearrangement links TRBV30 to TRBJ2-6; D not certain. Germline CDR1 is GTSNPN and CDR2 is SVGIG (reference sequence). V gave up 3 bases and J gave up 2 bases, with 8 bases separating them. This CDR3 has 14 amino acids.

The J gene is TRBJ2-7, the V gene TRBV30; 9 nucleotides agree with TRBD2. Losses at the gene ends were 0 bases for V and 6 bases for J; bases not matched to a gene: 12. This CDR3 has 16 amino acids. Germline CDR1 and CDR2: GTSNPN and SVGIG (reference sequence). For the CDR3, the DNA is TGTGCCTGGAGTGTACTGGAGAGCGGGAGGTTGGGCGAGCAGTACTTC. This codes for CAWSVLESGRLGEQYF.

The chain joins TRBV4-3 to TRBJ2-2; weak D call: TRBD1 (6 bases). Germline V gene data show CDR1 as LGHNA and CDR2 as YSLEER. The CDR3 extends over 14 amino acids. V lost 3 bases and J lost 6, with 11 bases in between. The CDR3 here is CASSQPGQPGELFF. In nucleotides, the CDR3 is TGCGCCAGCAGCCAGCCTGGACAGCCCGGGGAGCTGTTTTTT.

The chain recombines TRBV19 with TRBJ1-2; possible D gene TRBD1, 5 bases. Germline values: CDR1 LNHDA, CDR2 SQIVND (reference sequence). CDR3 length: 16 residues. Trimming removed 5 bases at V and 4 bases at J, with 20 bases between. The CDR3 region is CASSASGTENFYGYTF. In DNA form, the CDR3 reads TGTGCCAGTAGTGCATCCGGGACTGAGAACTTCTATGGCTACACCTTC.

The chain links TRBV7-9 to TRBJ2-1; the match to TRBD1 covers 7 bases. CDR3 size: 15 residues. The germline gives CDR1 SEHNR, CDR2 FQNEAQ (reference sequence). J was trimmed by 5 bases and V by 6 bases; bases with no gene match: 10. CDR3 sequence reads: CASRSLDRANNEQFF. DNA of the CDR3: TGTGCCAGCAGGTCCCTTGACAGGGCTAACAATGAGCAGTTCTTC. The whole variable domain, remainder taken from reference TRBV7-9 and TRBJ2-1, is DTGVSQNPRHKITKRGQNVTFRCDPISEHNRLYWYRQTLGQGPEFLTYFQNEAQLEKSRLLSDRFSAERPKGSFSTLEIQRTEQGDSAMYLCASRSLDRANNEQFFGPGTRLTVL.

This chain joins TRBV6-5 and TRBJ1-5; D is perhaps TRBD1 (6 bases). This CDR3 spans 13 amino acids. V lost 6 bases and J 4 bases, leaving 10 bases between the germline ends. Germline values: CDR1 MNHEY, CDR2 SVGAGI. The CDR3 sequence is CASSHRVNQPQHF. In DNA, the CDR3 is TGTGCCAGCAGCCACAGGGTTAATCAGCCCCAGCATTTT.

This chain uses TRBV9 with TRBJ2-2; D is undetermined. Germline V gene lookup returns CDR1 SGDLS and CDR2 YYNGEE. This CDR3 has 13 amino acids. Trimming removed 0 bases from V and 6 bases from J, with 6 bases in between. The CDR3 here is CASSVEFAGELFF. The CDR3 nucleotides are TGTGCCAGCAGCGTAGAATTCGCCGGGGAGCTGTTTTTT.

The rearrangement uses TRBV7-9 and TRBJ2-7; TRBD2 might be the D (6 bases). CDR3 length equals 13 residues. V gave up 5 bases and J gave up 2 bases, with 10 bases separating them. Per germline, CDR1 SEHNR and CDR2 FQNEAQ (reference sequence). The CDR3 loop reads CASSPGGAYEQYF. CDR3 DNA: TGTGCCAGCAGCCCCGGGGGTGCCTACGAGCAGTACTTC. The complete variable domain, with remaining parts taken from reference TRBV7-9 and TRBJ2-7, reads DTGVSQNPRHKITKRGQNVTFRCDPISEHNRLYWYRQTLGQGPEFLTYFQNEAQLEKSRLLSDRFSAERPKGSFSTLEIQRTEQGDSAMYLCASSPGGAYEQYFGPGTRLTVT.

V usage is TRBV11-2 and J usage is TRBJ1-3; D ambiguous. The CDR3 has 13 residues. V lost 6 bases, J lost 2 bases, and 8 bases lay in between. Germline values: CDR1 SGHAT, CDR2 FQNNGV. The CDR3 sequence: CASRAGPGNTIYF. The CDR3 coding sequence is TGTGCCAGCAGGGCAGGCCCTGGAAACACCATATATTTT.